This passage covers 9 T cell receptor beta chains from one sample sequenced in a study of cytomegalovirus exposure and HLA in healthy donors. TCRdb keeps only in-frame clones here, not all; method: immunoSEQ multiplex PCR. The repertoire holds 150,000 to 200,000 clones, with roughly 90% as singletons. Sequenced input: PBMCs. All receptors come from a man aged 18-30 years in good health and CMV-seropositive.

The chain links TRBV5-1 to TRBJ2-1; D may be TRBD2 (8 bases). The CDR3 loop spans 20 amino acids. Deletions cut 6 bases from V and 0 bases from J, with 28 bases between. Per the germline V gene, CDR1 is SGHRS and CDR2 is YFSETQ. The CDR3 bases are TGCGCCAGCACATTCAGACAGGGAAACCTAGCGGGTAGCTCCTACAATGAGCAGTTCTTC. It is translated as CASTFRQGNLAGSSYNEQFF.

The J gene is TRBJ2-2, the V gene TRBV29-1; 7 bases map to TRBD2. The V gene's germline CDR1 is SQVTM and CDR2 ANQGSEA. This CDR3 has 14 amino acids. V lost 4 bases, J lost 1 base, and 3 bases stayed unmatched. The CDR3 nucleotides are TGCAGCGTTGGTTGGGGGGGGAACACCGGGGAGCTGTTTTTT. It translates to CSVGWGGNTGELFF.

The table lists this clone with a few counts. The genes are TRBV6-1 and TRBJ2-7; no reliable D call. Trimming took off 1 base at V and 0 bases at J, with 7 bases between the two ends. CDR1 is MNHNS, CDR2 SASEGT, per germline. The CDR3 covers 14 residues. CDR3 DNA: TGTGCCAGCAGTGAAGTGGCACGCTCCTACGAGCAGTACTTC. It encodes CASSEVARSYEQYF.

The rearrangement joins TRBV27 to TRBJ1-2, with TRBD1 as a possible D gene (5 bases). Germline V gene data show CDR1 as MNHEY and CDR2 as SMNVEV (reference sequence). The CDR3 is 16 residues long. Between the trimmed V and J ends, which lost 3 bases and 1 base, there was a span of 15 bases. The CDR3 sequence is CASSFGTGDFNYGYTF. The CDR3 DNA reads TGTGCCAGCAGTTTCGGGACGGGGGACTTTAACTATGGCTACACCTTC.

As for this clone: Other DNA sequences in this sample translate to the same CDR3. The rearrangement uses TRBV6-5 and TRBJ2-7, with D perhaps matching TRBD1 (5 bases). The V gene lost 6 bases and the J gene lost 7 bases, with 19 bases spanning the gap. CDR3 length equals 14 residues. CDR1 is MNHEY, CDR2 SVGAGI, per germline. CDR3 amino acids: CASRGVTGRFEQYF. In DNA form, the CDR3 reads TGTGCCAGCAGAGGGGTCACAGGTCGTTTTGAGCAGTACTTC.

V usage is TRBV6-4 and J usage is TRBJ2-7; TRBD2 agrees at 7 bases. The CDR3 sequence is 15 residues long. Germline lookup yields CDR1 MRHNA and CDR2 SNTAGT. The junction had 9 bases not matched to a gene; V was cut back by 7 bases and J by 0 bases. Here the CDR3 DNA reads TGTGCCAGCATGGGAGGGGTACTGAGCTCCTACGAGCAGTACTTC. It encodes CASMGGVLSSYEQYF.

The chain couples TRBV9 to TRBJ2-7; 16 bases are shared with TRBD2. Germline-derived CDR1 and CDR2 are SGDLS and YYNGEE. The V segment lost 3 bases and the J segment 3 bases; nucleotides outside the gene matches: 3. The CDR3 consists of 16 residues. CDR3 sequence: CASSGGTSGRVYEQYF. The CDR3 coding sequence is TGTGCCAGCAGCGGAGGGACTAGCGGGAGGGTCTACGAGCAGTACTTC.

The chain employs TRBV30 and TRBJ2-1; D gene ambiguous. This CDR3 contains 11 residues. Per germline, CDR1 GTSNPN and CDR2 SVGIG (reference sequence). V was pared by 1 base and J by 9 bases, with 7 bases between. Here the CDR3 DNA reads TGTGCCTGGAGTGACTACCGTGAGCAGTTCTTC. Translation gives CAWSDYREQFF.

The V call is TRBV18, the J call TRBJ2-1, with D unclear. V was trimmed by 0 bases and J by 14 bases, leaving 14 bases between them. The CDR3 covers 13 residues. CDR1 and CDR2 (germline): KGHSH, LQKENI. The CDR3 DNA follows: TGTGCCAGCTCACCACCGGGCTTGTCTTATGAGTTCTTC. It encodes CASSPPGLSYEFF.